This T cell receptor (beta chain) was retrieved from a study of T-cell reconstitution after alpha-beta-depleted transplantation in children. This CDR3 has 15 residues. Germline lookup yields CDR1 SGHRS and CDR2 YFSETQ. V trimming: 3 bases; J trimming: 4 bases; junction bases outside the gene matches: 5. The library targeted TCRbeta and was prepared with unique molecular identifiers. TCRdb independently ran MiXCR on the PCR reads; one entry per CDR3 protein. The repertoire includes a few hundred thousand distinct CDR3 sequences, about a fifth of them detected once, and around 3.9% sits in the top ten. This clonotype was seen a handful of times.

This chain joins TRBV5-1 and TRBJ1-2; 11 nucleotides match TRBD1. The clonotype comes from a human donor who donated a stem cell graft to a child with acute myeloid leukemia. Sequencing used PBMCs from the stem cell graft donor, obtained from the stem cell graft. The CDR3 DNA reads TGCGCCAGCAGCTGGACAGGGGGCGGAGGCTATGGCTACACCTTC. Translating it yields CASSWTGGGGYGYTF.